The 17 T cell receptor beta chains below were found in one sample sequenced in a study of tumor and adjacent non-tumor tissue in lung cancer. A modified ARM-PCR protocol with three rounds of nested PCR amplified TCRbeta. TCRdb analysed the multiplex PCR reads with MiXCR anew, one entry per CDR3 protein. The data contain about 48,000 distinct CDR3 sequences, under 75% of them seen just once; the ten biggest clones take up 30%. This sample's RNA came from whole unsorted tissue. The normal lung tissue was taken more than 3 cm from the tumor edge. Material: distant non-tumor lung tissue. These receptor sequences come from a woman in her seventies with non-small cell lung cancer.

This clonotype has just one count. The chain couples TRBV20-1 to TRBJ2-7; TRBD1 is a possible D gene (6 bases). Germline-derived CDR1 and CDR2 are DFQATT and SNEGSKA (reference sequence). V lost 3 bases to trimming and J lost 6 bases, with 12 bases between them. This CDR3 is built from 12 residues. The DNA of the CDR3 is TGCAGTGCTAGTGAGACAGGATTCGAGCAGTACTTC. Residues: CSASETGFEQYF.

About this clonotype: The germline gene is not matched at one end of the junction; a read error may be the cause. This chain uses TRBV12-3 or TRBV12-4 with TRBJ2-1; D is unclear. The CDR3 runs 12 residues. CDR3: CAGSPPSGEQFF. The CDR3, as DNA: TGTGCCGGCAGTCCGCCTTCGGGTGAGCAGTTCTTC.

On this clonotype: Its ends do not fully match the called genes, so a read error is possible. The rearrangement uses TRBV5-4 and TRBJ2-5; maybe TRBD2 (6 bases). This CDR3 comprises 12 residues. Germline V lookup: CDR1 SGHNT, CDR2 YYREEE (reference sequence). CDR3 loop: CVSSLFRETQYF. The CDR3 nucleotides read TGTGTCAGCAGCTTGTTCCGGGAGACCCAGTATTTC.

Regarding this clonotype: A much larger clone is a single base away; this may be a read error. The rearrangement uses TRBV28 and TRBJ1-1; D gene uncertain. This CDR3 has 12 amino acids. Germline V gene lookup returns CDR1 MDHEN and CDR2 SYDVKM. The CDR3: CASNGRGTEASF. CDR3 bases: TGTGCCAGCAACGGTCGGGGAACTGAAGCTTCCTTT.

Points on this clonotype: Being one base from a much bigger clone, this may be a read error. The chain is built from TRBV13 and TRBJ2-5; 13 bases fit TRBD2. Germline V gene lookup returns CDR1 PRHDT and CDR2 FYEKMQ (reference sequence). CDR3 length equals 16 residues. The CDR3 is CASSLTSGRAGEIQYF. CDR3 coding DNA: TGTGCCAGCAGCCTCACTAGCGGGAGGGCCGGGGAGATCCAGTACTTC.

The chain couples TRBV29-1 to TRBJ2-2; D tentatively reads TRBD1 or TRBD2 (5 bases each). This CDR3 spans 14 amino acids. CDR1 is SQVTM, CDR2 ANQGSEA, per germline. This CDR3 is CNVARDLRTRELFF. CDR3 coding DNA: TGCAACGTAGCCCGGGACCTAAGGACCCGGGAGCTGTTTTTT.

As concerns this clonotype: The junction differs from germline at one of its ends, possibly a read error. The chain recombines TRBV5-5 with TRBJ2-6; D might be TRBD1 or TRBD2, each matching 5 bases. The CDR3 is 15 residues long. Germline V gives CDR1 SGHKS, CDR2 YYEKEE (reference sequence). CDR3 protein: CASSLAGSGAHVLTF. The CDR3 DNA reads TGTGCCAGTAGCTTGGCAGGGTCCGGGGCCCACGTCCTGACTTTC.

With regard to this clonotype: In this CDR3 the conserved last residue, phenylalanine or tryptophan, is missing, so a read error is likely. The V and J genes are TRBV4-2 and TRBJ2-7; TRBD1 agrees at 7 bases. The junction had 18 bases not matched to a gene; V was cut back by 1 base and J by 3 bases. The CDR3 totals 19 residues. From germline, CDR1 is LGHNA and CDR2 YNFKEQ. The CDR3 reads CASSQVLGNYRGYYYEQYL. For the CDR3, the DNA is TGTGCCAGCAGCCAAGTGTTGGGTAACTACAGGGGTTACTACTACGAGCAGTACTTA.

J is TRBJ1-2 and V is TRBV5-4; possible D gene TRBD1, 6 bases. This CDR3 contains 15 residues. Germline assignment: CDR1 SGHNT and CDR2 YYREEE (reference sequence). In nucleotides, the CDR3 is TGTGCAAACAGCTTGGGAGGGCCAGGGGTGGCTGGCTACACCTTC. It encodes CANSLGGPGVAGYTF.

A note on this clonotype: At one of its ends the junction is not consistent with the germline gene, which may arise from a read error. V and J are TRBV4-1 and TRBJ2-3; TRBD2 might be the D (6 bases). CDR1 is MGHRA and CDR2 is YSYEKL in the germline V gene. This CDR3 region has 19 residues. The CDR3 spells CVSSQESGRSVRNTDTQYF. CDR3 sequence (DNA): TGCGTCAGCAGCCAAGAGAGTGGGAGGAGCGTAAGGAACACAGATACGCAGTATTTT.

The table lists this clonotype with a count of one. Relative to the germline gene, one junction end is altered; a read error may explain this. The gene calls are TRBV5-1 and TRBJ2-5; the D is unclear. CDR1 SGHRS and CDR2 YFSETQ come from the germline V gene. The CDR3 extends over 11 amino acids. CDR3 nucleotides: TGCGTCAGCAGCTTCGAAGAGACCCAGTACTTC. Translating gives CVSSFEETQYF. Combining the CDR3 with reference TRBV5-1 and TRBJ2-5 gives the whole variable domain KAGVTQTPRYLIKTRGQQVTLSCSPISGHRSVSWYQQTPGQGLQFLFEYFSETQRNKGNFPGRFSGRQFSNSRSEMNVSTLELGDSALYLCVSSFEETQYFGPGTRLLVL.

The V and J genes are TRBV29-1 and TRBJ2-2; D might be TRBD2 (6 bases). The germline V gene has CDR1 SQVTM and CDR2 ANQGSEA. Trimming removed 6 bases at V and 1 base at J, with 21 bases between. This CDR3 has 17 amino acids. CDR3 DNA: TGCAGCGTCCAAGGTGGGGGGAACTGGATGAACACCGGGGAGCTGTTTTTT. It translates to CSVQGGGNWMNTGELFF.

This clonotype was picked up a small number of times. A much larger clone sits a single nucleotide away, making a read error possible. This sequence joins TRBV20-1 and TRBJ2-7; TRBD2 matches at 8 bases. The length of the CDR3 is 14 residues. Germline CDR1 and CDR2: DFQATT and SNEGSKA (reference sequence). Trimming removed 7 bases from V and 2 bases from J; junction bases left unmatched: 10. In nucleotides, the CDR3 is TGCAGTGTTACCCCAGCGGGAGCTCCCTACGAGCAGTACTTC. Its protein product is CSVTPAGAPYEQYF.

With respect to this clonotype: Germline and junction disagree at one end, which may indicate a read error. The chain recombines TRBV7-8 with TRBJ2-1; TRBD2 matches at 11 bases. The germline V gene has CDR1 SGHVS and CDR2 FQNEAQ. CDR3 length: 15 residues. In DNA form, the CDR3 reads TGTGCCAGCAGCCTAGCGGGAGGACCCGGGAATGGGCAGTTCTTC. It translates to CASSLAGGPGNGQFF.

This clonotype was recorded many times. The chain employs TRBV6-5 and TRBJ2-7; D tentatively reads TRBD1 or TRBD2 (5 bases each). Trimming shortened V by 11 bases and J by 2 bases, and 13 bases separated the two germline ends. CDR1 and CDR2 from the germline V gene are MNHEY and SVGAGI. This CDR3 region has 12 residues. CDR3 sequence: CAAGTVTYEQYF. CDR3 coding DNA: TGTGCCGCCGGGACGGTAACCTACGAGCAGTACTTC.

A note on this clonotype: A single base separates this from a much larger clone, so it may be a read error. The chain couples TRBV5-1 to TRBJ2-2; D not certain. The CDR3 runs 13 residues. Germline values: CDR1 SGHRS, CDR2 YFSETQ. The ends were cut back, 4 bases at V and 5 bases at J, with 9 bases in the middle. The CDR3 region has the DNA TGCGCCAGCAGCCCGGTGTGGACCGGGGAGCTGTTTTTT. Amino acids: CASSPVWTGELFF. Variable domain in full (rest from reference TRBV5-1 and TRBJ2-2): KAGVTQTPRYLIKTRGQQVTLSCSPISGHRSVSWYQQTPGQGLQFLFEYFSETQRNKGNFPGRFSGRQFSNSRSEMNVSTLELGDSALYLCASSPVWTGELFFGEGSRLTVL.

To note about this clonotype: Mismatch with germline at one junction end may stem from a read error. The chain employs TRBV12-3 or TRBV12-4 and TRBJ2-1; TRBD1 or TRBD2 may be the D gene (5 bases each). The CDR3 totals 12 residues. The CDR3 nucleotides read TGTGTCAGCAGTTCTCGGGGCGACGAGCAGTTCTTC. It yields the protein CVSSSRGDEQFF.